This T cell receptor beta chain comes out of a study of early T cells in non-severe SARS-CoV-2 infection. Study-wide context: Sequencing was performed on bulk RNA from unsorted whole blood, leaving chains unpaired.

Each cDNA molecule carried a unique molecular identifier. TCRdb processed the 5' RACE reads anew with MiXCR; each CDR3 protein has one entry. The sample carries about 33,000 distinct CDR3 sequences, over 6.5% recorded once. General study results and limits: Matching against VDJdb likely underestimated virus-specific expansions, favoring anti-spike CD8.

This clonotype was seen repeatedly, ten times or more. Antigen: not known. Per germline, CDR1 SGDLS and CDR2 YYNGEE. There are 15 residues in the CDR3. V lost 3 bases to trimming and J lost 6 bases, with 16 bases between them. This rearrangement joins TRBV9 to TRBJ2-1; D assignment may be TRBD1 or TRBD2 (6 bases each). Material for sequencing was whole blood. This sequence originates from an adult who was a healthcare worker with PCR-confirmed SARS-CoV-2 infection or an uninfected control (not recorded which). This CDR3 is CASSGGASSPNEQFF. The CDR3 coding sequence is TGTGCCAGCAGCGGGGGGGCTAGCAGCCCCAATGAGCAGTTCTTC.